This T cell receptor beta chain was identified during a study of shared clonotypes between healthy human individuals. Overall study findings and caveats: Only blood was sampled, and tissue TCR repertoires likely differ from blood ones. Although depth was large, rarefaction showed that sequencing of the sorted subsets was incomplete.

The CDR3 spans 15 residues. Germline V gene sequence: CDR1 MGHDK, CDR2 SYGVNS. The ends lost 5 bases at V and 2 bases at J; junction bases unmatched: 3. Libraries were prepared by immunoSEQ multiplex PCR; TCRdb keeps only in-frame clonotypes and omits some of them. This table has about 680,000 clones, roughly 70% appearing once. To note about this clone: Its antigen is unknown.

J is TRBJ2-2 and V is TRBV25-1, with 9 bases lining up with TRBD2. This sequence was found in a woman aged 25 to 39 in good health. Sequences were obtained from memory CD4+ T cells sorted from blood. Indicated subset: CD45RA-negative fraction. CDR3 nucleotides: TGTGCCAGCAGTCGACTAGCGGACAACACCGGGGAGCTGTTTTTT. Encoded protein: CASSRLADNTGELFF.